One and the same sample provided the 7 T cell receptor beta chains below, sequenced in a study of blood T cell repertoires in COVID-19 (dated by TCRdb to 2019 to 2021). Libraries were made using the immunoSEQ multiplex PCR assay. This immuneACCESS table, as held by TCRdb, lists in-frame sequences with V and J called but not all clones. Of the missing ones, under half trace to an unresolved V gene in checked studies; the others have no known cause. The sample table contains some 350,000 clones; only one count was recorded for under 95% of them. Under 3.5% of the sample rests with the top ten. Sequences were obtained from peripheral blood. All receptors come from a young woman who had recovered from COVID-19.

V gene TRBV15 combines with J gene TRBJ1-3; D is ambiguous. Germline CDR1 is LNHNV and CDR2 is YYDKDF (reference sequence). There are 13 residues in the CDR3. The V and J ends lost 5 bases and 4 bases respectively, with 9 bases between them. The CDR3 bases are TGTGCCACCAGCCAAATGTCCGGAAACACCATATATTTT. Protein sequence: CATSQMSGNTIYF.

CDR3: CASSPRIGTEAFF. The DNA of the CDR3 is TGTGCCAGCAGCCCCAGGATCGGCACTGAAGCTTTCTTT. The chain carries TRBV27 and TRBJ1-1, with D uncertain. With 6 bases removed from V and 4 bases from J, the gap between germline ends came to 12 bases. The CDR3 has 13 amino acids. Germline CDR1 and CDR2: MNHEY and SMNVEV (reference sequence).

The chain joins TRBV20-1 to TRBJ1-1; D is uncertain. Germline CDR1 and CDR2: DFQATT and SNEGSKA (reference sequence). The CDR3 runs to 10 residues. The CDR3 coding sequence is TGCAGCGTGGACTCCTCTGAAGCTTTCTTT. Protein sequence: CSVDSSEAFF.

This chain connects TRBV25-1 to TRBJ2-5, with TRBD2 matching 13 bases. Germline CDR1 and CDR2: MGHDK and SYGVNS. The J segment lost 3 bases and the V segment lost 6 bases, leaving 7 bases of the junction unmatched. The CDR3 loop spans 16 amino acids. CDR3 nucleotide sequence: TGTGCCAGCAGACAAACGGGACTAGCGGGAAAAGAGACCCAGTACTTC. It specifies CASRQTGLAGKETQYF.

The genes are TRBV9 and TRBJ2-5, with TRBD2 identical over 12 bases. V shed 4 bases and J 4 bases; nucleotides not matched to a gene: 5. The CDR3 sequence is 15 residues long. Germline values: CDR1 SGDLS, CDR2 YYNGEE. The CDR3 reads CASSTRTSGIETQYF. CDR3 in DNA: TGTGCCAGCAGCACCCGGACTAGCGGGATAGAGACCCAGTACTTC.

V gene TRBV3-1 (or the pseudogene TRBV3-2) combines with J gene TRBJ1-2, with 7 nucleotides matching TRBD1. Germline trimming cut 6 bases from V and 6 bases from J; bases unmatched to any gene: 16. The CDR3 is 16 residues long. The germline V gene encodes CDR1 LGHDT and CDR2 YNNKEL (reference sequence). This CDR3 is CASSEQRDSLKDGYTF. The CDR3 DNA follows: TGTGCCAGCAGTGAGCAAAGGGACAGCCTTAAGGATGGCTACACCTTC.

The chain uses TRBV4-1 and TRBJ1-6, with 7 bases aligning to TRBD1. J gave up 7 bases and V 2 bases, and 8 bases lay outside the gene matches. CDR1 MGHRA and CDR2 YSYEKL come from the germline V gene. The CDR3 extends over 16 amino acids. DNA for the CDR3: TGCGCCAGCAGCCAACCCCGGGACAGAAGAAATTCACCCCTCCACTTT. As protein: CASSQPRDRRNSPLHF.